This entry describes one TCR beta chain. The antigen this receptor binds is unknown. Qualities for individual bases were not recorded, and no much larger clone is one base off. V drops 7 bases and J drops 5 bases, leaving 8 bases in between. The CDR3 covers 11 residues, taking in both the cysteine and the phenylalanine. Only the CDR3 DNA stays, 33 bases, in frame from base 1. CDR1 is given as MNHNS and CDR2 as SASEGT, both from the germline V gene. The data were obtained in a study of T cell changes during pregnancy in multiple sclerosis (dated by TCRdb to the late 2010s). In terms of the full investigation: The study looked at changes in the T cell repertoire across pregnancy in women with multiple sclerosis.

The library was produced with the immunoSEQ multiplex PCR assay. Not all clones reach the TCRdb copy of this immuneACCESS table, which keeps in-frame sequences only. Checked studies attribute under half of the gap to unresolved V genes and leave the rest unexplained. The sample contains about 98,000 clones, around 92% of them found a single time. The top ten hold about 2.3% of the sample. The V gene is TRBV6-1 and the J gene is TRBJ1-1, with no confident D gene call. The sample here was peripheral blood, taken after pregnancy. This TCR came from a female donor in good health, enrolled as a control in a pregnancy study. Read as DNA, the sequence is TGTGCCAGCAAGGAGATGACTGAAGCTTTCTTT. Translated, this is CASKEMTEAFF.